The sequence of this T cell receptor (beta chain) was determined in a study of identifying expanded T cells in peripheral blood (dated by TCRdb to between 2017 and 2020). The study in broad terms: Technical replicates were generated by sequencing separate aliquots of the same genomic DNA pool, and four replicates were compared pairwise.

About this clone: Its recognized antigen is unknown. Per-base quality was not reported, and no clone a single base away is much larger than it.

The immunoSEQ Assay, which relies on bias-controlled multiplex PCR amplification of genomic DNA, was used to profile TCRbeta CDR3 regions. Processing in the source paper ran as follows. The absolute abundance of each unique TCRbeta CDR3 region was quantified after sequences were collapsed and filtered. Differential abundance was tested with two models: a binomial (Fisher-equivalent) model and a beta-binomial model that adds time-dependent variance fitted from healthy donors. Clones with fewer than 5 combined templates were excluded, and clones with Benjamini-Hochberg FDR below 0.01 were called differentially abundant. In the beta-binomial model, variance was expressed as a function of the total template count across the two samples, in the form v = (b*log(k)+a)^2. TCRdb's version of the immuneACCESS table is confined to in-frame rearrangements and falls short of the full clone set. An unresolved V gene accounts for under half of the shortfall where checked; the remainder is of unknown origin. V, J and clone size derive from that table, while D and trimming were established from the DNA sequence. In this sample the table shows around 99,000 clones, about 87% of which occur a single time. The leading ten clones occupy around 8.3% of the sample.

During the collection period, no immune events, such as infections, were documented for the healthy donors. Blood repertoires from healthy donors were used as a training cohort for calibrating time-dependent variance in a beta-binomial model of differential abundance of T-cell clones. There were roughly 10 healthy donors in the training cohort, of whom 3 were female and 7 were male. Donor ages ranged from about 29 to 70 years, with an average of 43 years. Obtained from a commercial supplier, whole blood was collected from each healthy donor at three time points set 2 to 3 weeks apart. For immunosequencing, genomic DNA was extracted from unsorted whole blood. What the research found in general, with its limitations: The binomial model flagged around 1.2 differentially abundant clones between technical replicates, compared with 15 to 17 over two weeks and approximately 20 over four weeks. Variance in clone template counts between two-week samples significantly increased with total template count across all healthy donors. Both the number of clones called differentially abundant and the false-positive rate were significantly reduced by the beta-binomial model across all healthy-donor time intervals. It was expected by the authors that biological variance in healthy repertoires might increase further over much longer intervals, such as months to years.

Sequencing input: blood. The TCR was taken from a person aged 18-70 years in good health.

The nucleotide sequence reads TGTGCCAGCAGCTTCGTGACTAGCGGGAGGCCCCAGTACTTC. This codes for CASSFVTSGRPQYF. The chain is encoded by TRBV11-2 joined to TRBJ2-5, and 13 junction bases match TRBD2. CDR1 and CDR2 (SGHAT, FQNNGV) derive from the germline V gene. Trimming removed 3 bases from V and 9 bases from J; the gene matches leave 4 bases unexplained. The CDR3, cysteine through phenylalanine, is 14 amino acids long. The only DNA kept is the CDR3, 42 bases in frame from the first base.